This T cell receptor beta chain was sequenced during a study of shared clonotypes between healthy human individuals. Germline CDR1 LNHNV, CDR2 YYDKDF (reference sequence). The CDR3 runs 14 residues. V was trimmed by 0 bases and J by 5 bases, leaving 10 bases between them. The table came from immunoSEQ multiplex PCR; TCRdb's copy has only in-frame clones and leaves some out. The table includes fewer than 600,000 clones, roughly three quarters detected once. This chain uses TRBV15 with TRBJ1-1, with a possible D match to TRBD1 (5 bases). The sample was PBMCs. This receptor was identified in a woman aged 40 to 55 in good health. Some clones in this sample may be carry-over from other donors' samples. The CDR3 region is CATSRDQGRTEAFF. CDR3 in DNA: TGTGCCACCAGCAGAGATCAGGGAAGGACTGAAGCTTTCTTT.